This T cell receptor beta chain is drawn from a study of control samples from healthy donors and cancer patients. Germline V gene data show CDR1 as SGHKS and CDR2 as YYEKEE (reference sequence). The CDR3 spans 14 residues. Trimming took 3 bases from V and 7 from J, leaving 11 bases between them. Clones were read by immunoSEQ multiplex PCR, and TCRdb kept only the in-frame ones, dropping some. The sample includes approximately 180,000 clones, 94% of them seen just once. The sample taken for sequencing was blood. The TCR sequence derives from a woman aged 18-29 years in good health. The rearrangement links TRBV5-5 to TRBJ2-6, with D perhaps matching TRBD1 (6 bases). In nucleotides, the CDR3 is TGTGCCAGCAGCTCTCGGACAGTCGCCAACGTCCTGACTTTC. Amino acid sequence: CASSSRTVANVLTF. The entire variable domain, with the rest obtained from reference TRBV5-5 and TRBJ2-6, is as follows: DAGVTQSPTHLIKTRGQQVTLRCSPISGHKSVSWYQQVLGQGPQFIFQYYEKEERGRGNFPDRFSARQFPNYSSELNVNALLLGDSALYLCASSSRTVANVLTFGAGSRLTVL.